These T cell receptor beta chains were read from a single sample in a study of cytomegalovirus exposure and HLA in healthy donors. Measured with immunoSEQ multiplex PCR; TCRdb has only the in-frame clones, and not every one. Altogether some 200,000 clones are present, around 80% being singletons, with the ten largest covering 15% to 18%. Sequencing was performed on PBMCs. Receptors originate from a man in his forties in good health and CMV-seronegative. Both conserved end residues are part of each CDR3. D genes are given only for firm matches. Clone size is stated in some rows and not others, as once, few, many or a class when expanded.

TRBV15	TRBD1	TRBJ1-5	-	TGTGCCACCAGGGCGACAGGGCCTAGCAATCAGCCCCAGCATTTT	CATRATGPSNQPQHF
TRBV19	-	TRBJ1-1	-	TGTGCCAGTAGTATTGGGCAGCAGAACACTGAAGCTTTCTTT	CASSIGQQNTEAFF
TRBV7-7	-	TRBJ2-1	-	TGTGCCAGCAGCCCCGACCTGAGGCATGAGCAGTTCTTC	CASSPDLRHEQFF
TRBV6-1	-	TRBJ1-2	-	TGTGCCAGCAGACCTACAGCTTTCTATGGCTACACCTTC	CASRPTAFYGYTF
TRBV5-4	TRBD2	TRBJ2-5	-	TGTGCCAGCAGCCCCCTGGGAGCGGGAGGAGGGGGGGAGACCCAGTACTTC	CASSPLGAGGGGETQYF
TRBV5-1	TRBD2	TRBJ2-7	-	TGCGCCAGCAGGGGGCTAGCGGGAGTCTACGAGCAGTACTTC	CASRGLAGVYEQYF
TRBV13	-	TRBJ2-1	once	TGTGCCAGCAGCTTAGCCAGGGGAAGCCACAATGAGCAGTTCTTC	CASSLARGSHNEQFF
TRBV27	TRBD2	TRBJ2-1	-	TGTGCCAGCAGTTTATCGACTAGCGGGAGGAAGAATGAGCAGTTCTTC	CASSLSTSGRKNEQFF
TRBV7-9	-	TRBJ1-4	-	TGTGCCAGCAGCATTACAGGGGAAAAACTGTTTTTT	CASSITGEKLFF
TRBV7-6	-	TRBJ2-7	-	TGTGCCAGCAGCTTAGAACGGAGCTCCTACGAGCAGTACTTC	CASSLERSSYEQYF
TRBV4-1	TRBD2	TRBJ2-1	few	TGCGCCAGCAGCCAAGCGTGGAGCGGGACTTACAATGAGCAGTTCTTC	CASSQAWSGTYNEQFF
TRBV5-4	TRBD1	TRBJ2-5	-	TGTGCCAGCAGCTTGGTCGGACAGGGGTCGGATAAAGAGACCCAGTACTTC	CASSLVGQGSDKETQYF
TRBV10-3	-	TRBJ2-2	-	TGTGCCATCCGGTCAGGCCTAAACACCGGGGAGCTGTTTTTT	CAIRSGLNTGELFF
TRBV13	-	TRBJ1-1	-	TGTGCCAGCAGCTCGTCTCCGAACACTGAAGCTTTCTTT	CASSSSPNTEAFF
TRBV2	-	TRBJ2-3	-	TGTGCCAGCAGTCTTACGGCAGATACGCAGTATTTT	CASSLTADTQYF
TRBV11-2	TRBD2	TRBJ2-1	-	TGTGCCAGCAGCCCCGGACTAGCGATTGAGCAGTTCTTC	CASSPGLAIEQFF
TRBV7-8	-	TRBJ1-1	few	TGTGCCAGCAGCTTACGGACACTCATGAACACTGAAGCTTTCTTT	CASSLRTLMNTEAFF
TRBV7-9	-	TRBJ2-7	-	TGTGCCAGCAGCTTAGGTGGGCTCAAGGTGAGCTCCTACGAGCAGTACTTC	CASSLGGLKVSSYEQYF
TRBV19	-	TRBJ1-6	-	TGTGCCAGTAGTCCGGAACAGGGTAGTTCACCCCTCCACTTT	CASSPEQGSSPLHF
TRBV5-1	TRBD2	TRBJ2-3	few	TGCGCCAGCAGCGGGGGACTAGCGGGGCCGGTAGATACGCAGTATTTT	CASSGGLAGPVDTQYF
TRBV27	TRBD2	TRBJ2-7	-	TGTGCCAGCAGTTCTACTAGCGGGGGGGCCCTTTTAAGGGTTCGCTTC	CASSSTSGGALLRVRF
TRBV5-6	-	TRBJ2-2	-	TGTGCCAGCAGCTTGCAGGGTTGGAACACCGGGGAGCTGTTTTTT	CASSLQGWNTGELFF
TRBV11-2	TRBD1	TRBJ1-2	-	TGTGCCAGCAGTCCGGGACAGGCCTTCTATGGCTACACCTTC	CASSPGQAFYGYTF
TRBV27	-	TRBJ2-7	-	TGTGCCAGCAGTTTATCGACCCTAGCCTACGAGCAGTACTTC	CASSLSTLAYEQYF
TRBV30	-	TRBJ1-1	-	TGTGCCTGGCAACAGGAACTGAACACTGAAGCTTTCTTT	CAWQQELNTEAFF
TRBV5-1	-	TRBJ1-1	-	TGCGCCAGCAGCTTGAGAGGGAACACTGAAGCTTTCTTT	CASSLRGNTEAFF
TRBV9	-	TRBJ2-3	-	TGTGCCAGCAGCGTCGGGAGTTACGGTACAGATACGCAGTATTTT	CASSVGSYGTDTQYF
TRBV6-4	TRBD1	TRBJ1-5	-	TGTGCCAGCAGTGACTGGGGACAGGGGGAGCGGCCCTATAGCAATCAGCCCCAGCATTTT	CASSDWGQGERPYSNQPQHF
TRBV27	TRBD1	TRBJ2-6	once	TGTGCCAGCAGTTTACGGGGACAGGGCTCTGGGGCCAACGTCCTGACTTTC	CASSLRGQGSGANVLTF
TRBV6-6	-	TRBJ1-5	few	TGTGCCAGCAGACAGTGGGAGAATCAGCCCCAGCATTTT	CASRQWENQPQHF
TRBV10-1	-	TRBJ2-2	-	TGCGCCAGCAGTGAGTCGTCGACTCCGAACACCGGGGAGCTGTTTTTT	CASSESSTPNTGELFF
TRBV5-1	TRBD1	TRBJ2-1	-	TGCGCCAGCAGCTTGGGGCGGGGTACCGGGACAGGAGCCTACAATGAGCAGTTCTTC	CASSLGRGTGTGAYNEQFF
TRBV28	-	TRBJ1-1	-	TGTGCCAGCAGTTTACCTAAAGGGGGGGGTCATAGGACGAACACTGAAGCTTTCTTT	CASSLPKGGGHRTNTEAFF
TRBV5-1	TRBD2	TRBJ2-5	-	TGCGCCAGCAGGCTGGAGGCTACTAGCGGGGGGCTGACAGAGACCCAGTACTTC	CASRLEATSGGLTETQYF
TRBV19	-	TRBJ2-2	-	TGTGCCAGTAGTCCCCACAGGGTTACCGGGGAGCTGTTTTTT	CASSPHRVTGELFF
TRBV4-1	-	TRBJ2-1	few	TGCGCCAGCAGCCAACCGACAGGGACTTGGGAGCAGTTCTTC	CASSQPTGTWEQFF
TRBV14	-	TRBJ2-1	-	TGTGCCAGCAGCCTCAGTCACAATGAGCAGTTCTTC	CASSLSHNEQFF
TRBV6-4	-	TRBJ1-6	-	TGTGCCAGCAGTGCCGGGACCTATAATTCACCCCTCCACTTT	CASSAGTYNSPLHF
TRBV9	TRBD1	TRBJ2-7	-	TGTGCCAGCAGCCCCTGGACAGGCCCTCTCAACGAGCAGTACTTC	CASSPWTGPLNEQYF
TRBV6-5	TRBD2	TRBJ2-3	-	TGTGCCAGCAGTTATCTAGCGGGGGGGACAGATACGCAGTATTTT	CASSYLAGGTDTQYF
TRBV29-1	TRBD1	TRBJ1-1	-	TGCAGCGTTGCCGGTCTAGACAGGGGCAGCACTGAAGCTTTCTTT	CSVAGLDRGSTEAFF
TRBV2	TRBD1	TRBJ1-2	-	TGTGCCAGCACTATTGGGACAGGCGCTAACTATGGCTACACCTTC	CASTIGTGANYGYTF
TRBV4-1	TRBD1	TRBJ1-5	-	TGCGCCAGCAGCCAGACAAGCGGGACAGGGGAACGTCAGCCCCAGCATTTT	CASSQTSGTGERQPQHF
TRBV7-8	-	TRBJ1-5	few	TGTGCCAGCAGCGCACAGGACAGTGACAATCAGCCCCAGCATTTT	CASSAQDSDNQPQHF
TRBV5-1	TRBD1	TRBJ2-3	-	TGCGCCAGCAGCTTGGGGACAGGGCACACAGATACGCAGTATTTT	CASSLGTGHTDTQYF
TRBV28	TRBD1	TRBJ1-5	-	TGTGCCAGCAGGTTGAGGGGGCAAGGCAATCAGCCCCAGCATTTT	CASRLRGQGNQPQHF